A single sample is the source of the 17 T cell receptor beta chains below, sequenced in a study of T-cell memory formation after mild COVID-19. TCRdb analysed the 5' RACE reads with MiXCR anew, one entry per CDR3 protein. The sample lists about 240,000 distinct CDR3 sequences, more than 8% occurring once. Sequenced input: PBMCs or a T cell subset sorted from them (not recorded which). Receptors were obtained from a man in his late teens or twenties who had mild COVID-19 (a few samples of this study predate the infection). Cell type and time point are not known.

This clonotype has only a few counts. The chain couples TRBV6-2 or TRBV6-3 to TRBJ1-5; D is undetermined. V shed 2 bases and J shed 2 bases, with 13 bases lying between them. CDR3 length equals 16 residues. The V gene's germline CDR1 is MNHEY and CDR2 SVGEGT. Here the CDR3 reads CASSYPDTWGNQPQHF. The CDR3 coding sequence is TGTGCCAGCAGTTACCCCGACACATGGGGCAATCAGCCCCAGCATTTT.

The chain links TRBV20-1 to TRBJ2-5; D gene unclear. The CDR3 totals 14 residues. V lost 3 bases and J lost 0, with 11 bases in between. Germline loops: CDR1 DFQATT, CDR2 SNEGSKA (reference sequence). The CDR3 region has the DNA TGCAGTGCTAGTGACCACCCTTACCAAGAGACCCAGTACTTC. It codes for CSASDHPYQETQYF.

The V gene is TRBV7-6, the J gene TRBJ1-5; D call uncertain. Trimming left V 2 bases short and J 6 bases short, with 8 bases between. Germline V CDR1 and CDR2: SGHVS, FNYEAQ. This CDR3 contains 13 residues. DNA for the CDR3: TGTGCCAGCAGCTTATATATGGGTCAGCCCCAGCATTTT. Amino acid sequence: CASSLYMGQPQHF.

This clonotype came up a few times. This chain connects TRBV7-8 to TRBJ1-1; D is perhaps TRBD1 (5 bases). Germline V gives CDR1 SGHVS, CDR2 FQNEAQ. Trimming removed 6 bases at V and 7 bases at J, with 15 bases between. This CDR3 has 13 residues. In nucleotides, the CDR3 is TGTGCCAGCAGTGACGGGACGGGAATTGAAGCTTTCTTT. Its protein is CASSDGTGIEAFF.

This chain joins TRBV12-3 or TRBV12-4 and TRBJ1-1, with 7 bases lining up with TRBD1. The CDR3 is made up of 14 amino acids. After removal of 3 bases from V and 6 bases from J, the junction contained 7 bases not matched to a gene. The CDR3 spells CASSLQQGKAEAFF. The CDR3 nucleotides are TGTGCCAGCAGTTTGCAACAGGGGAAAGCTGAAGCTTTCTTT.

The rearrangement uses TRBV20-1 and TRBJ2-7, with no clear D. Germline assignment: CDR1 DFQATT and CDR2 SNEGSKA (reference sequence). V lost 0 bases to trimming and J lost 1 base, with 13 bases between them. This CDR3 is 15 amino acids long. The CDR3 bases are TGCAGTGCTAGAGATCTCTTAACAGCATCCTACGAGCAGTACTTC. Its protein product is CSARDLLTASYEQYF.

This clonotype has more than one count but fewer than ten. J is TRBJ1-5 and V is TRBV20-1; 7 positions match TRBD1. The CDR3 runs to 15 residues. The germline CDR1 and CDR2 sequences are DFQATT and SNEGSKA (reference sequence). After removal of 5 bases from V and 3 bases from J, the junction contained 10 bases not matched to a gene. The CDR3 spells CSAYDAGGYNQPQHF. CDR3 in DNA: TGCAGTGCTTACGATGCAGGGGGTTACAATCAGCCCCAGCATTTT.

CDR3 DNA sequence: TGTGCCAGCAGCTTAGCGGGGGGGTGGGATGAGCAGTTCTTC. It is translated as CASSLAGGWDEQFF. V gene TRBV7-2 combines with J gene TRBJ2-1, with 7 bases aligning to TRBD2. V lost 0 bases to trimming and J lost 8 bases; unmatched junction nucleotides: 4. Germline V gene data show CDR1 as SGHTA and CDR2 as FQGNSA. The CDR3 sequence is 14 residues long.

Only a few counts were recorded for this clonotype. The V gene is TRBV5-1, the J gene TRBJ1-1, with a possible D match to TRBD1 (6 bases). The CDR3 has 14 residues. V lost 4 bases and J 8 bases, leaving 18 bases between the germline ends. Germline V gives CDR1 SGHRS, CDR2 YFSETQ. CDR3: CASSLRAGALEAFF. The CDR3 DNA is TGCGCCAGCAGCCTCCGGGCGGGGGCGTTGGAAGCTTTCTTT. Full variable domain (rest looked up from reference TRBV5-1 and TRBJ1-1): KAGVTQTPRYLIKTRGQQVTLSCSPISGHRSVSWYQQTPGQGLQFLFEYFSETQRNKGNFPGRFSGRQFSNSRSEMNVSTLELGDSALYLCASSLRAGALEAFFGQGTRLTVV.

This clonotype occurred a few times. This chain joins TRBV9 and TRBJ2-7; the D is unclear. This CDR3 has 14 amino acids. V gave up 3 bases and J gave up 2 bases, with 12 bases separating them. Germline V gene lookup returns CDR1 SGDLS and CDR2 YYNGEE. Written as DNA, the CDR3 is TGTGCCAGCAGCGGTCCATATCTAACCTACGAGCAGTACGTC. It specifies CASSGPYLTYEQYV.

This clonotype was counted a few times. V usage is TRBV2 and J usage is TRBJ2-5; possibly TRBD2 for D (7 bases). The CDR3 consists of 13 residues. The germline V gene has CDR1 SNHLY and CDR2 FYNNEI. V was clipped by 8 bases and J by 5 bases, with 15 bases between them. The CDR3 is CASGGAVRETQYF. CDR3 in DNA: TGTGCCAGCGGGGGGGCAGTGCGGGAGACCCAGTACTTC.

J is TRBJ1-1 and V is TRBV7-3; the D gene is possibly TRBD1 (5 bases). From germline, CDR1 is SGHTA and CDR2 FQGTGA. Trimming removed 1 base from V and 4 bases from J, with 7 bases in between. The CDR3 spans 13 residues. The CDR3 reads CASSLIQGTEAFF. CDR3 bases: TGTGCCAGCAGCTTAATCCAGGGCACTGAAGCTTTCTTT.

The chain carries TRBV7-2 and TRBJ2-7; TRBD1 is a possible D gene (6 bases). Trimming left V 0 bases short and J 3 bases short, with 9 bases between. Germline V gene data show CDR1 as SGHTA and CDR2 as FQGNSA. The CDR3 runs to 14 residues. The CDR3 region has the DNA TGTGCCAGCAGCTTAGCCGGACAGAACTACGAGCAGTACTTC. This gives the protein CASSLAGQNYEQYF.

This chain connects TRBV29-1 to TRBJ2-7; 7 bases map to TRBD1. The CDR3 sequence is 14 residues long. Germline V gene lookup returns CDR1 SQVTM and CDR2 ANQGSEA. The junction had 8 bases not matched to a gene; V was cut back by 1 base and J by 5 bases. The CDR3 DNA reads TGCAGCGTTGAAGTCCGGACAGGTTTACACGAGCAGTACTTC. Amino acids: CSVEVRTGLHEQYF.

This clonotype has a handful of counts. This chain joins TRBV4-1 and TRBJ2-1; D gene uncertain. The V end lost 1 base, the J end lost 13 bases, and 23 bases lay between the germline ends. The CDR3 consists of 16 residues. Germline-derived CDR1 and CDR2 are MGHRA and YSYEKL. This chain's CDR3 is CASSQAPTLRGDLQFF. CDR3 DNA: TGCGCCAGCAGCCAAGCCCCCACTCTCCGCGGAGACTTACAGTTCTTC.

The chain employs TRBV18 and TRBJ2-1; D gene unclear. Germline V CDR1 and CDR2: KGHSH, LQKENI. CDR3 length: 12 residues. Trimming took off 4 bases at V and 7 bases at J, with 8 bases between the two ends. The CDR3 DNA reads TGTGCCAGCTCACTCCGACAAAATGAGCAGTTCTTC. Translating gives CASSLRQNEQFF.

The chain recombines TRBV5-1 with TRBJ2-3, with 11 bases matching TRBD2. The CDR3 length is 15 residues. Trimming cost V 5 bases and J 4 bases; bases outside gene matches: 6. The germline CDR1 and CDR2 sequences are SGHRS and YFSETQ. As DNA, the CDR3 is TGCGCCAGCAGTTCACTAGCGGGGGTGGCAGATACGCAGTATTTT. Its translation: CASSSLAGVADTQYF.